One sample yielded the 24 T cell receptor beta chains listed below, sequenced in a study of blood T cell repertoires in COVID-19. Some clones are missing from TCRdb's copy, which holds only in-frame ones; the method was immunoSEQ multiplex PCR. The repertoire holds 100,000 or so clones, with 70% to 90% as singletons. Sequenced: PBMCs or T cells enriched from blood (not recorded which). The receptors were gathered from a woman aged 45 to 65 who had recovered from COVID-19.

The chain has TRBV19 and TRBJ1-1; 10 nucleotides match TRBD1. The length of the CDR3 is 14 residues. Germline CDR1 LNHDA, CDR2 SQIVND (reference sequence). V dropped 5 bases and J dropped 4; count of bases not matched to a gene: 4. CDR3 in amino acids: CASSVTGGGTEAFF. The DNA of the CDR3 is TGTGCCAGTAGTGTGACAGGGGGCGGCACTGAAGCTTTCTTT.

The J gene is TRBJ2-2, the V gene TRBV24-1; 7 bases map to TRBD2. The V and J ends lost 5 bases and 7 bases, in that order; junction bases with no gene match: 12. This CDR3 spans 16 amino acids. Germline CDR1 KGHDR, CDR2 SFDVKD. The CDR3 region is CATSGLGGTALGELFF. The CDR3 nucleotides read TGTGCCACCAGTGGCCTGGGGGGGACTGCGCTCGGGGAGCTGTTTTTT.

The chain employs TRBV19 and TRBJ2-3; D may be TRBD2 (5 bases). Per the germline V gene, CDR1 is LNHDA and CDR2 is SQIVND (reference sequence). There are 13 residues in the CDR3. Trimming removed 4 bases at V and 9 bases at J, with 14 bases between. This chain's CDR3 is CASSTEGRKTQYF. The CDR3 DNA is TGTGCCAGTAGTACCGAGGGTAGGAAGACGCAGTATTTT.

The chain has TRBV5-1 and TRBJ1-1; 7 bases fit TRBD1. CDR1 SGHRS and CDR2 YFSETQ come from the germline V gene. The CDR3 covers 15 residues. Germline trimming cut 3 bases from V and 1 base from J; bases unmatched to any gene: 6. The CDR3: CASSSTTGTNTEAFF. In nucleotides, the CDR3 is TGCGCCAGCAGCTCCACGACAGGGACGAACACTGAAGCTTTCTTT.

The chain joins TRBV27 to TRBJ1-5; D gene uncertain. The germline CDR1 and CDR2 sequences are MNHEY and SMNVEV (reference sequence). Trimming removed 1 base at V and 4 bases at J, with 14 bases between. The CDR3 covers 16 residues. The CDR3 reads CASSLFAPRRNQPQHF. The CDR3 nucleotides are TGTGCCAGCAGTTTATTCGCACCCCGTCGGAATCAGCCCCAGCATTTT.

The genes are TRBV9 and TRBJ1-5; 8 bases line up with TRBD1. Trimming cost V 3 bases and J 3 bases; bases outside gene matches: 2. The CDR3 has 14 amino acids. CDR1 SGDLS and CDR2 YYNGEE come from the germline V gene. CDR3 protein: CASSGTGNNQPQHF. For the CDR3, the DNA is TGTGCCAGCAGCGGGACAGGGAACAATCAGCCCCAGCATTTT.

The V and J genes are TRBV6-1 and TRBJ2-7, with 9 bases fitting TRBD1. Trimming cost V 1 base and J 4 bases; bases outside gene matches: 5. CDR3 size: 15 residues. Looked up from germline, CDR1 is MNHNS and CDR2 is SASEGT. CDR3 nucleotide sequence: TGTGCCAGCAGTGAAGTTGGGACAGGGCCGTACGAGCAGTACTTC. This encodes CASSEVGTGPYEQYF.

This clone was picked up one time. The chain recombines TRBV7-2 with TRBJ2-5, with 10 bases identical to TRBD2. CDR3 length: 14 amino acids. Germline trimming cut 7 bases from V and 5 bases from J; bases unmatched to any gene: 7. Per the germline V gene, CDR1 is SGHTA and CDR2 is FQGNSA. As DNA, the CDR3 is TGTGCCAGCACCGTTAGCGGGGGGAGGGAGACCCAGTACTTC. Its protein product is CASTVSGGRETQYF.

This clone was observed a handful of times. This chain uses TRBV2 with TRBJ1-3, with D possibly TRBD1 on 5 matching bases. The CDR3 runs 12 residues. Germline loops: CDR1 SNHLY, CDR2 FYNNEI. The ends were cut back, 7 bases at V and 2 bases at J, with 6 bases in the middle. Here the CDR3 DNA reads TGTGCCAGCACCAGGGCTGGAAACACCATATATTTT. The encoded protein is CASTRAGNTIYF.

V gene TRBV28 combines with J gene TRBJ1-5; 9 nucleotides align to TRBD1. Germline V gene lookup returns CDR1 MDHEN and CDR2 SYDVKM. The CDR3 is made up of 15 amino acids. V lost 6 bases to trimming and J lost 4 bases; unmatched junction nucleotides: 7. Here the CDR3 reads CASSSRDRVNQPQHF. The CDR3 nucleotides read TGTGCCAGCAGCTCCCGGGACAGGGTAAATCAGCCCCAGCATTTT.

The CDR3 sequence is CATGMQETQYF. As DNA, the CDR3 is TGTGCCACCGGGATGCAAGAGACCCAGTACTTC. This chain connects TRBV2 to TRBJ2-5, with a tentative D call TRBD2 (5 bases). The CDR3 extends over 11 amino acids. Trimming took 10 bases from V and 2 from J, leaving 8 bases between them. Germline V lookup: CDR1 SNHLY, CDR2 FYNNEI.

The chain uses TRBV15 and TRBJ2-7, with 9 bases lining up with TRBD2. Germline V CDR1 and CDR2: LNHNV, YYDKDF (reference sequence). V trimming: 8 bases; J trimming: 3 bases; junction bases outside the gene matches: 5. The CDR3 extends over 13 amino acids. CDR3 residues: CATRAGGGYEQYF. The CDR3 region has the DNA TGTGCCACCCGCGCGGGAGGGGGCTACGAGCAGTACTTC. The full variable domain, completed using reference TRBV15 and TRBJ2-7, is DAMVIQNPRYQVTQFGKPVTLSCSQTLNHNVMYWYQQKSSQAPKLLFHYYDKDFNNEADTPDNFQSRRPNTSFCFLDIRSPGLGDTAMYLCATRAGGGYEQYFGPGTRLTVT.

The chain is built from TRBV7-9 and TRBJ2-3; maybe TRBD2 (5 bases). Germline CDR1 and CDR2: SEHNR and FQNEAQ (reference sequence). The CDR3 is 15 amino acids. Trimming left V 3 bases short and J 3 bases short, with 13 bases between. The CDR3 bases are TGTGCCAGCAGCTTTAAGGGAGTAGGGACAGATACGCAGTATTTT. Translated: CASSFKGVGTDTQYF.

The rearrangement links TRBV2 to TRBJ1-3; TRBD1 agrees at 7 bases. The trim removed 6 bases at V and 1 base at J, leaving 12 bases unmatched. Germline-derived CDR1 and CDR2 are SNHLY and FYNNEI. The CDR3 is made up of 17 amino acids. In DNA form, the CDR3 reads TGTGCCAGCAGCCCCCTGATGTTGACAGGGTCTGGAAACACCATATATTTT. It translates to CASSPLMLTGSGNTIYF.

The chain links TRBV28 to TRBJ2-1; D is perhaps TRBD1 (5 bases). Germline-derived CDR1 and CDR2 are MDHEN and SYDVKM. CDR3 length: 15 amino acids. V was pared by 4 bases and J by 2 bases, with 12 bases between. CDR3 sequence: CASSWQGLTYNEQFF. The CDR3 DNA follows: TGTGCCAGCAGTTGGCAGGGCTTAACCTACAATGAGCAGTTCTTC.

V is TRBV7-8 and J is TRBJ2-1, with 7 bases fitting TRBD1. CDR1 SGHVS and CDR2 FQNEAQ come from the germline V gene. The CDR3 runs to 13 residues. V was pared by 1 base and J by 10 bases, with 4 bases of the junction left unmatched. The CDR3 DNA follows: TGTGCCAGCAGCTTAGTACAGGGGCCAGAGCAGTTCTTC. Translated, it gives CASSLVQGPEQFF.

The rearrangement joins TRBV3-1 (or the pseudogene TRBV3-2) to TRBJ1-1; a possible D gene is TRBD1 (5 bases). Trimming removed 3 bases at V and 4 bases at J, with 12 bases between. The CDR3 has 14 amino acids. Germline V gene data show CDR1 as LGHDT and CDR2 as YNNKEL (reference sequence). CDR3 loop: CASSQAGLGTEAFF. For the CDR3, the DNA is TGTGCCAGCAGCCAGGCAGGGTTGGGCACTGAAGCTTTCTTT.

V is TRBV2 and J is TRBJ2-1, with TRBD2 as a possible D gene (5 bases). The germline gives CDR1 SNHLY, CDR2 FYNNEI. The CDR3 consists of 16 residues. Trimming left V 6 bases short and J 6 bases short, with 21 bases between. The CDR3 sequence is CASRSLDSSWGNEQFF. The CDR3 DNA is TGTGCCAGCAGATCTTTGGACTCCTCCTGGGGCAATGAGCAGTTCTTC.

V gene TRBV6-1 combines with J gene TRBJ2-7; 11 bases are a match to TRBD1. The length of the CDR3 is 16 residues. V was clipped by 4 bases and J by 6 bases; unmatched bases: 11. Germline V gene lookup returns CDR1 MNHNS and CDR2 SASEGT. DNA for the CDR3: TGTGCCAGCAGTGTGCAACCCGGGACAGGGGGGTCCGAGCAGTACTTC. Translating it yields CASSVQPGTGGSEQYF.

The rearrangement uses TRBV19 and TRBJ2-2; tentative D call: TRBD2 (5 bases). V was clipped by 7 bases and J by 4 bases, with 10 bases between them. Germline CDR1 reads LNHDA; CDR2 reads SQIVND (reference sequence). The CDR3 runs to 13 residues. DNA of the CDR3: TGTGCCAGTACGGCCGGGATCACCGGGGAGCTGTTTTTT. This encodes CASTAGITGELFF. Combining the CDR3 with reference TRBV19 and TRBJ2-2 gives the whole variable domain DGGITQSPKYLFRKEGQNVTLSCEQNLNHDAMYWYRQDPGQGLRLIYYSQIVNDFQKGDIAEGYSVSREKKESFPLTVTSAQKNPTAFYLCASTAGITGELFFGEGSRLTVL.

The V and J genes are TRBV30 and TRBJ1-6; D is possibly TRBD1 (5 bases). CDR3 length equals 13 residues. V gave up 7 bases and J gave up 2 bases, with 9 bases separating them. Germline values: CDR1 GTSNPN, CDR2 SVGIG (reference sequence). The CDR3: CASQGPYNSPLHF. The CDR3 region has the DNA TGTGCCTCTCAGGGTCCCTATAATTCACCCCTCCACTTT.

This chain joins TRBV27 and TRBJ2-2; D perhaps matches TRBD1 (6 bases). Germline CDR1 is MNHEY and CDR2 is SMNVEV (reference sequence). Trimming cost V 0 bases and J 6 bases, with 17 bases left between them. The CDR3 has 17 residues. CDR3 sequence: CASSLSISAGVAGELFF. The CDR3 DNA sequence: TGTGCCAGCAGTTTATCGATATCGGCAGGGGTGGCCGGGGAGCTGTTTTTT.

This chain connects TRBV27 to TRBJ1-1, with D uncertain. V lost 6 bases to trimming and J lost 6 bases, with 8 bases between them. This CDR3 has 11 amino acids. The germline gives CDR1 MNHEY, CDR2 SMNVEV (reference sequence). The CDR3 sequence is CASRTAAEAFF. The CDR3 region has the DNA TGTGCCAGCAGGACGGCGGCTGAAGCTTTCTTT.

The CDR3 DNA reads as TGTGCCAGCAGCCCGTCGACTAGCGGGGTGCGGCAGTTCTTC. Its protein product is CASSPSTSGVRQFF. This rearrangement joins TRBV11-2 to TRBJ2-1, with 11 bases matching TRBD2. Trimming removed 5 bases from V and 12 bases from J; junction bases left unmatched: 9. CDR1 and CDR2 from the germline V gene are SGHAT and FQNNGV. This CDR3 has 14 amino acids.